The 28 T cell receptor beta chains below come from one sample, sequenced in a study of blood T cell repertoires in COVID-19. Clones were read by immunoSEQ multiplex PCR, and TCRdb kept only the in-frame ones, dropping some. The table has over 150,000 clones, around 84% seen once; the top ten hold 7.3%. Sequencing input: PBMCs or T cells enriched from blood (not recorded which). These receptors all come from a man aged 45 to 65 who had recovered from COVID-19.

This sequence joins TRBV5-6 and TRBJ2-7; D is undetermined. The V gene lost 4 bases and the J gene lost 3 bases, with 8 bases spanning the gap. CDR1 is SGHDT and CDR2 is YYEEEE in the germline V gene. The CDR3 spans 12 residues. The CDR3 DNA sequence: TGTGCCAGCAGCATACAGTACTACGAGCAGTACTTC. It encodes CASSIQYYEQYF.

The chain carries TRBV7-2 and TRBJ2-7; 7 bases line up with TRBD2. The CDR3 runs 15 residues. V trimming: 5 bases; J trimming: 2 bases; junction bases outside the gene matches: 9. Germline CDR1 reads SGHTA; CDR2 reads FQGNSA. The CDR3 spells CASSEQRGSAYEQYF. CDR3 DNA: TGTGCCAGCAGCGAACAGCGGGGATCGGCCTACGAGCAGTACTTC.

The V call is TRBV20-1, the J call TRBJ2-7, with TRBD1 matching 10 bases. Germline V gene sequence: CDR1 DFQATT, CDR2 SNEGSKA (reference sequence). This CDR3 region has 11 residues. V was pared by 6 bases and J by 10 bases, with 6 bases of the junction left unmatched. CDR3 sequence: CSAYGTGEQYF. In DNA, the CDR3 is TGCAGTGCCTACGGGACAGGGGAACAGTACTTC.

The chain has TRBV13 and TRBJ1-2; TRBD1 matches at 8 bases. This CDR3 has 16 residues. With V trimmed by 0 bases and J by 0 bases, 3 bases remained unmatched. Germline V lookup: CDR1 PRHDT, CDR2 FYEKMQ (reference sequence). The CDR3 sequence: CASSLGGTGSNYGYTF. CDR3 nucleotides: TGTGCCAGCAGCTTAGGGGGGACAGGATCTAACTATGGCTACACCTTC.

This clone occurred a few times. The V and J genes are TRBV5-1 and TRBJ1-2; D gene uncertain. Trimming stripped 0 bases from V and 6 bases from J, with 6 bases between. The CDR3 is 12 amino acids. CDR1 and CDR2 (germline): SGHRS, YFSETQ. The CDR3 loop reads CASSLGDNGYTF. The CDR3 DNA is TGCGCCAGCAGCTTGGGAGATAATGGCTACACCTTC.

V is TRBV6-5 and J is TRBJ1-1; 9 bases match TRBD1. Unmatched junction bases numbered 11, after V lost 7 bases and J lost 5 bases. This CDR3 comprises 15 residues. Per germline, CDR1 MNHEY and CDR2 SVGAGI. CDR3 amino acids: CASTIPGQGGTEAFF. The CDR3 nucleotides are TGTGCCAGCACAATCCCGGGACAGGGAGGGACTGAAGCTTTCTTT.

The chain combines TRBV7-2 with TRBJ1-6; 7 nucleotides align to TRBD1. Germline loops: CDR1 SGHTA, CDR2 FQGNSA. The CDR3 loop spans 14 amino acids. V lost 5 bases, J lost 7 bases, and 5 bases stayed unmatched. This chain's CDR3 is CASSNHRGNSPLHF. CDR3 DNA: TGTGCCAGCAGCAACCACAGGGGAAATTCACCCCTCCACTTT.

The chain is built from TRBV2 and TRBJ1-3, with TRBD1 matching over 7 bases. This CDR3 is 14 amino acids long. Germline V CDR1 and CDR2: SNHLY, FYNNEI. V shed 6 bases, J shed 3 bases, and the junction held 5 bases outside the gene matches. CDR3 loop: CASSDDRVGNTIYF. In DNA, the CDR3 is TGTGCCAGCAGCGATGACAGGGTTGGAAACACCATATATTTT.

This chain links TRBV18 with TRBJ2-7; D possibly corresponds to TRBD1 (6 bases). Germline CDR1 reads KGHSH; CDR2 reads LQKENI. V lost 4 bases, J lost 1 base, and 11 bases lay in between. This CDR3 has 14 amino acids. The CDR3 here is CASSQQGKSYEQYF. The CDR3 region has the DNA TGTGCCAGCTCACAACAGGGAAAGTCCTACGAGCAGTACTTC.

This clone was detected only a few times. The chain links TRBV5-6 to TRBJ2-2; no clear D. V gave up 1 base and J gave up 4 bases, with 11 bases separating them. This CDR3 spans 15 amino acids. CDR1 SGHDT and CDR2 YYEEEE come from the germline V gene. The CDR3 here is CASSLTLSRTGELFF. CDR3 sequence (DNA): TGTGCCAGCAGCTTGACCCTGTCGCGCACCGGGGAGCTGTTTTTT.

CDR3 sequence: CASSIGRGLQDTQYF. Here the CDR3 DNA reads TGTGCCAGTAGTATTGGGCGGGGCCTTCAGGATACGCAGTATTTT. The J gene is TRBJ2-3, the V gene TRBV19, with D perhaps TRBD2 (6 bases). The CDR3 has 15 amino acids. V shed 3 bases and J shed 6 bases, with 16 bases lying between them. Germline assignment: CDR1 LNHDA and CDR2 SQIVND (reference sequence).

As concerns this clone: Other DNA variants within this sample encode the same CDR3. The gene calls are TRBV9 and TRBJ1-3; TRBD1 is a possible D gene (5 bases). The length of the CDR3 is 15 residues. The germline gives CDR1 SGDLS, CDR2 YYNGEE. Deletions cut 2 bases from V and 0 bases from J, with 9 bases between. The CDR3 loop reads CASSVSDSSGNTIYF. The CDR3 DNA sequence: TGTGCCAGCAGCGTCAGTGACAGCTCTGGAAACACCATATATTTT.

The chain carries TRBV27 and TRBJ1-1; 7 bases are shared with TRBD1. Losses at the gene ends were 3 bases for V and 1 base for J; bases not matched to a gene: 8. The CDR3 has 16 residues. The V gene's germline CDR1 is MNHEY and CDR2 SMNVEV (reference sequence). The CDR3 DNA follows: TGTGCCAGCAGTTTTGGGGGACAGCGGCCGAACACTGAAGCTTTCTTT. The encoded protein is CASSFGGQRPNTEAFF.

The rearrangement uses TRBV5-4 and TRBJ1-4, with D maybe TRBD1 (6 bases). Trimming removed 0 bases from V and 1 base from J, with 13 bases in between. This CDR3 spans 17 amino acids. CDR1 and CDR2 from the germline V gene are SGHNT and YYREEE (reference sequence). The CDR3 coding sequence is TGTGCCAGCAGCTTGGGGTCAGGGGCCCTAACTAATGAAAAACTGTTTTTT. Residues: CASSLGSGALTNEKLFF.

V and J are TRBV2 and TRBJ1-1; D may be TRBD1 (5 bases). CDR1 SNHLY and CDR2 FYNNEI come from the germline V gene. Trimming removed 6 bases at V and 1 base at J, with 12 bases between. This CDR3 contains 14 residues. The CDR3 reads CASRPLGGNTEAFF. The CDR3 nucleotides read TGTGCCAGCAGGCCTCTCGGGGGGAACACTGAAGCTTTCTTT.

The V gene is TRBV3-1 (or the pseudogene TRBV3-2), the J gene TRBJ2-7, with 13 nucleotides matching TRBD2. Germline V lookup: CDR1 LGHDT, CDR2 YNNKEL (reference sequence). V trimming: 4 bases; J trimming: 0 bases; junction bases outside the gene matches: 3. CDR3 length equals 16 residues. The CDR3 protein is CASSPWTSGGSYEQYF. DNA for the CDR3: TGTGCCAGCAGCCCTTGGACTAGCGGGGGCTCCTACGAGCAGTACTTC.

This chain links TRBV3-1 (or the pseudogene TRBV3-2) with TRBJ1-1; no reliable D call. The CDR3 is 13 residues long. V dropped 6 bases and J dropped 4 bases, with 12 bases sitting between them. CDR1 and CDR2 (germline): LGHDT, YNNKEL (reference sequence). CDR3: CASREGVSTEAFF. The CDR3 DNA is TGTGCCAGCAGAGAGGGAGTCAGCACTGAAGCTTTCTTT.

The chain couples TRBV5-1 to TRBJ1-3, with 7 bases matching TRBD1. The CDR3 contains 14 residues. The V gene end was trimmed by 4 bases and the J gene end by 2 bases; junction bases not matched to a gene: 3. Germline lookup yields CDR1 SGHRS and CDR2 YFSETQ. The CDR3 is CASSPGTAGNTIYF. The CDR3 DNA reads as TGCGCCAGCAGCCCGGGGACAGCTGGAAACACCATATATTTT. The whole variable domain, filled in from reference TRBV5-1 and TRBJ1-3, reads KAGVTQTPRYLIKTRGQQVTLSCSPISGHRSVSWYQQTPGQGLQFLFEYFSETQRNKGNFPGRFSGRQFSNSRSEMNVSTLELGDSALYLCASSPGTAGNTIYFGEGSWLTVV.

The chain links TRBV19 to TRBJ2-1, with TRBD2 matching 9 bases. Germline trimming cut 4 bases from V and 6 bases from J; bases unmatched to any gene: 4. The CDR3 is 14 residues long. CDR1 is LNHDA, CDR2 SQIVND, per germline (reference sequence). The CDR3: CASSSGGGPNEQFF. The CDR3 nucleotides read TGTGCCAGTAGTAGCGGGGGGGGGCCCAATGAGCAGTTCTTC. Full variable domain (remainder filled in from reference TRBV19 and TRBJ2-1): DGGITQSPKYLFRKEGQNVTLSCEQNLNHDAMYWYRQDPGQGLRLIYYSQIVNDFQKGDIAEGYSVSREKKESFPLTVTSAQKNPTAFYLCASSSGGGPNEQFFGPGTRLTVL.

This clone was observed a single time. The rearrangement links TRBV18 to TRBJ1-6; a weak D match, TRBD1 (5 bases). V lost 5 bases and J 0 bases, leaving 14 bases between the germline ends. Germline V gene sequence: CDR1 KGHSH, CDR2 LQKENI. The CDR3 is made up of 17 amino acids. CDR3 protein: CASSSGGISSYNSPLHF. In nucleotides, the CDR3 is TGTGCCAGCTCATCCGGGGGGATCAGCTCCTATAATTCACCCCTCCACTTT.

This chain joins TRBV19 and TRBJ1-2; D is possibly TRBD1 (6 bases). Trimming took 5 bases from V and 4 from J, leaving 17 bases between them. The CDR3 spans 15 residues. Germline V gene lookup returns CDR1 LNHDA and CDR2 SQIVND (reference sequence). CDR3 coding DNA: TGTGCCAGTAGTCCGAGGACAGTCGCTGGCTATGGCTACACCTTC. This gives the protein CASSPRTVAGYGYTF. Full variable domain (remainder filled in from reference TRBV19 and TRBJ1-2): DGGITQSPKYLFRKEGQNVTLSCEQNLNHDAMYWYRQDPGQGLRLIYYSQIVNDFQKGDIAEGYSVSREKKESFPLTVTSAQKNPTAFYLCASSPRTVAGYGYTFGSGTRLTVV.

The sample holds a few counts of this clone. CDR3 amino acids: CASSLEGYGYTF. The CDR3 DNA is TGTGCCAGCAGCTTAGAGGGATATGGCTACACCTTC. The rearrangement joins TRBV7-3 to TRBJ1-2; no reliable D call. Germline lookup yields CDR1 SGHTA and CDR2 FQGTGA. V was pared by 2 bases and J by 5 bases, with 6 bases between. This CDR3 has 12 residues. The full variable domain, in which reference TRBV7-3 and TRBJ1-2 provide the parts outside the CDR3, is GAGVSQTPSNKVTEKGKYVELRCDPISGHTALYWYRQSLGQGPEFLIYFQGTGAADDSGLPNDRFFAVRPEGSVSTLKIQRTERGDSAVYLCASSLEGYGYTFGSGTRLTVV.

The chain has TRBV6-2 or TRBV6-3 and TRBJ1-1; 12 bases match TRBD1. The CDR3 is 16 residues long. CDR1 is MNHEY, CDR2 SVGEGT, per germline. Germline trimming cut 4 bases from V and 4 bases from J; bases unmatched to any gene: 7. The CDR3 region has the DNA TGTGCCAGCAGTTCATCCGGGACAGGGGGCGGCACTGAAGCTTTCTTT. Protein sequence: CASSSSGTGGGTEAFF.

The chain employs TRBV4-1 and TRBJ2-3, with 8 bases lining up with TRBD2. This CDR3 spans 17 amino acids. V dropped 2 bases and J dropped 4; count of bases not matched to a gene: 11. Germline-derived CDR1 and CDR2 are MGHRA and YSYEKL. The CDR3 reads CASSQMGSGLVADTQYF. In DNA form, the CDR3 reads TGCGCCAGCAGCCAAATGGGGTCGGGACTAGTCGCAGATACGCAGTATTTT.

The genes are TRBV5-1 and TRBJ2-1; 14 nucleotides match TRBD2. V was clipped by 4 bases and J by 7 bases; unmatched bases: 10. This CDR3 has 17 amino acids. Germline V lookup: CDR1 SGHRS, CDR2 YFSETQ. For the CDR3, the DNA is TGCGCCAGCAGCCGAGGACTAGCGGGGGGTTTTAAAAATGAGCAGTTCTTC. It codes for CASSRGLAGGFKNEQFF. The entire variable domain, with the rest obtained from reference TRBV5-1 and TRBJ2-1, is as follows: KAGVTQTPRYLIKTRGQQVTLSCSPISGHRSVSWYQQTPGQGLQFLFEYFSETQRNKGNFPGRFSGRQFSNSRSEMNVSTLELGDSALYLCASSRGLAGGFKNEQFFGPGTRLTVL.

The V gene is TRBV19, the J gene TRBJ1-5; D is unresolved. The CDR3 is 15 amino acids. Trimming stripped 6 bases from V and 0 bases from J, with 12 bases between. Germline V gene data show CDR1 as LNHDA and CDR2 as SQIVND (reference sequence). Here the CDR3 DNA reads TGTGCCAGTAGGGAACAGAGTTATAGCAATCAGCCCCAGCATTTT. Translating gives CASREQSYSNQPQHF.

V gene TRBV18 combines with J gene TRBJ1-1, with D possibly being TRBD1 (5 bases). Germline values: CDR1 KGHSH, CDR2 LQKENI. Deletions cut 3 bases from V and 6 bases from J, with 11 bases between. The CDR3 runs to 13 residues. The CDR3, as DNA: TGTGCCAGCTCACCGGCAGGGCCCTCTGAAGCTTTCTTT. Its protein product is CASSPAGPSEAFF.

In its sample, this clone was seen once. J is TRBJ1-5 and V is TRBV18, with 8 nucleotides matching TRBD1. The J segment lost 3 bases and the V segment lost 5 bases, leaving 3 bases of the junction unmatched. Germline CDR1 and CDR2: KGHSH and LQKENI. The CDR3 contains 14 residues. Here the CDR3 DNA reads TGTGCCAGCTCATCGACAGGGGCCAATCAGCCCCAGCATTTT. Translating gives CASSSTGANQPQHF.